What follows are 3 T cell receptor beta chains derived from one specimen sequenced in a study of blood T cell repertoires in COVID-19. Measured with immunoSEQ multiplex PCR; TCRdb has only the in-frame clones, and not every one. This sample has tens of thousands of clones; roughly 90% occur once, and the top ten carry approximately 15%. Sequenced sample: peripheral blood. These receptors were collected from a woman over 75 with active or convalescent COVID-19.

The chain has TRBV11-3 and TRBJ2-1; D possibly corresponds to TRBD1 (5 bases). Between the trimmed V and J ends, which lost 2 bases and 5 bases, there was a span of 19 bases. The CDR3 totals 17 residues. The germline CDR1 and CDR2 sequences are SGHNT and YENEEA. The CDR3 sequence is CASSLNGLGQGHNEQFF. The CDR3 DNA reads as TGTGCCAGCAGCTTAAATGGCCTGGGGCAGGGCCACAATGAGCAGTTCTTC.

The chain employs TRBV19 and TRBJ1-2; D call uncertain. Germline-derived CDR1 and CDR2 are LNHDA and SQIVND (reference sequence). The CDR3 extends over 13 amino acids. V was cut by 5 bases and J by 8 bases, with 15 bases left in between. The CDR3 DNA follows: TGTGCCAGTAGTTCGGTGGCAGGAGGGGGCTACACCTTC. It yields the protein CASSSVAGGGYTF.

The rearrangement links TRBV18 to TRBJ1-3, with D tentatively TRBD1 (6 bases). The CDR3 is 15 amino acids. Trimming took 5 bases from V and 3 from J, leaving 14 bases between them. CDR1 KGHSH and CDR2 LQKENI come from the germline V gene. The CDR3 coding sequence is TGTGCCAGCTCATCTGGGGGACAAGGTGGAAACACCATATATTTT. It specifies CASSSGGQGGNTIYF.